The text below deals with one T cell receptor beta chain. The target antigen is unknown. The study ran the assay at deep level. Sequenced by immunoSEQ multiplex PCR; TCRdb stores in-frame clones only, minus some. This sample has a few million clones; 92% occur once, and the top ten carry 0.3% to 0.4%. The sample is drawn from a study of shared clonotypes between healthy human individuals. In the study overall: For every donor, three CD4 naive, three CD4 memory, two CD8 naive and one CD8 memory plates were used. Study-level results: Larger estimated richness was generally seen in naive subsets than in memory subsets.

Germline loops: CDR1 SGHTA, CDR2 FQGNSA. The V and J ends lost 0 bases and 5 bases, in that order; junction bases with no gene match: 2. The CDR3 runs to 15 residues. CD4+ cells yielded CD45RA+ naive and CD45RA-negative memory subsets. What was sequenced was naive CD4+ T cells from PBMCs. The sample's subset: CD45RA+ positively selected. The TCR comes from a man between 18 and 35 years old in good health. Some clones in this sample may be carry-over from other donors' samples. The J gene is TRBJ1-4, the V gene TRBV7-2; TRBD1 matches at 8 bases. The CDR3 nucleotides are TGTGCCAGCAGCTTAGCGGACAGGGTGAATGAAAAACTGTTTTTT. Its translation is CASSLADRVNEKLFF.